Listed below are T cell receptor beta chains from one sample, sequenced in a study of beta chain features in type 1 diabetes. The protocol was immunoSEQ multiplex PCR, while the TCRdb copy is restricted to in-frame clones and leaves out a portion. The table shows over 55,000 clones, with around 53% occurring only once. Sequencing was carried out using Tregs from blood. Source of these receptors: a woman aged 40 to 50 with type 1 diabetes. CDR3s include the opening cysteine and the closing phenylalanine or tryptophan.

CASSPGTSGEETQYF | TRBJ2-5 | TRBV7-9
CASSFSSVSYNEQFF | TRBJ2-1 | TRBV7-3
CASSQSGQGGQPQHF | TRBJ1-5 | TRBV16
CASAYAGEGYTF | TRBJ1-2 | TRBV2
CASSLLGHSLQTQYF | TRBJ2-5 | TRBV7-2
CASSYTGTGDTGELFF | TRBJ2-2 | TRBV7-8
CASSLIQTGDQPQHF | TRBJ1-5 | TRBV19
CASRIRGDRGRVSNQPQHF | TRBJ1-5 | TRBV27
CASSDRDRGIGEQYF | TRBJ2-7 | TRBV5-1
CATGGRTSQVTQYF | TRBJ2-3 | TRBV7-2
CASSLARSGSPLHF | TRBJ1-6 | TRBV7-6
CASSLNQVAGYQPQHF | TRBJ1-5 | TRBV18
CASSQVGSDTQYF | TRBJ2-3 | TRBV4-1
CASSSPGTSGRFIQYF | TRBJ2-4 | TRBV7-2
CASSPTGYEQYF | TRBJ2-7 | TRBV7-2
CAISEYGGAENEQFF | TRBJ2-1 | TRBV10-3
CASSFGTGGFGELFF | TRBJ2-2 | TRBV7-8
CATSRGDSSQPQHF | TRBJ1-5 | TRBV15
CATRTVEAFF | TRBJ1-1 | TRBV6-1
CASSVGQGIGEQYF | TRBJ2-7 | TRBV5-5
CVGQGVNTGELFF | TRBJ2-2 | TRBV30
CSVGGTSANYGYTF | TRBJ1-2 | TRBV29-1
CASSWTGQGAEAFF | TRBJ1-1 | TRBV5-1
CASITSGDTQYF | TRBJ2-3 | TRBV7-9
CARSPGGPSSHNEQFF | TRBJ2-1 | TRBV7-5
CASSVAGGNYGYTF | TRBJ1-2 | TRBV9
CAISDVGQGSEQFF | TRBJ2-1 | TRBV10-3
CASSLMAGRGQPQHF | TRBJ1-5 | TRBV7-9
CTSSQPPGLAGGPYTQYF | TRBJ2-3 | TRBV1
CASSPHRGRPNYGYTF | TRBJ1-2 | TRBV27
CASSYSSSGDSPLHF | TRBJ1-6 | TRBV6-6
CAISEGGSLETQYF | TRBJ2-5 | TRBV10-3
CASRSGQGVGNQPQHF | TRBJ1-5 | TRBV6-6
CASRDNVRIQYF | TRBJ2-4 | TRBV28
CASSFYRDPTYEQYF | TRBJ2-7 | TRBV7-2
CASSRQGSTGELFF | TRBJ2-2 | TRBV25-1
CASSLTSGRANEQFF | TRBJ2-1 | TRBV11-2
CASSMTARADTQYF | TRBJ2-3 | TRBV19
CSVAGTEYNEQFF | TRBJ2-1 | TRBV29-1
CASSLRSLGSGTNEKLFF | TRBJ1-4 | TRBV7-2
CASSSQGGQPQHF | TRBJ1-5 | TRBV7-3
CASSPGLSKTEAFF | TRBJ1-1 | TRBV18
CASSGDRVRYNEQFF | TRBJ2-1 | TRBV2
CASSLGVRLYEQYF | TRBJ2-7 | TRBV11-1
CASSQQGPSTGELFF | TRBJ2-2 | TRBV6-1
CASYRTGLPYEQYF | TRBJ2-7 | TRBV28
CATSIGTSANTGELFF | TRBJ2-2 | TRBV15
CASSLGTGTDRNTIYF | TRBJ1-3 | TRBV7-8
CASSYSSRDSSNQPQHF | TRBJ1-5 | TRBV19
CASSLGGGTDTQYF | TRBJ2-3 | TRBV5-4
CSGKTGIGPQHF | TRBJ1-5 | TRBV29-1